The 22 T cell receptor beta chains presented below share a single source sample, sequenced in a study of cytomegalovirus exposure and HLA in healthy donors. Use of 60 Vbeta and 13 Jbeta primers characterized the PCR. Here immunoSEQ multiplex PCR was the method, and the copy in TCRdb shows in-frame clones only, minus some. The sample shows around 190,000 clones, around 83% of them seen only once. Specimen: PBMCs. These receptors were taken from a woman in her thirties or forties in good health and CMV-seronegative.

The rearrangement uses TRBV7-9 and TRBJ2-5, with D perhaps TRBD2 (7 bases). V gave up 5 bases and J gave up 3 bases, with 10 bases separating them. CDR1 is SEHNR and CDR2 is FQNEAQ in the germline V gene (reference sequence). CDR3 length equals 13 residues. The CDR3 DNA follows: TGTGCCAGCAGCAAAGGGGGGGAAGAGACCCAGTACTTC. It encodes CASSKGGEETQYF.

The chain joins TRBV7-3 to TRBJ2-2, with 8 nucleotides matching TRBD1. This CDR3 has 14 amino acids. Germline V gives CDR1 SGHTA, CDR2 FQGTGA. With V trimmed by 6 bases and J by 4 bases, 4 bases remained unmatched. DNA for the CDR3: TGTGCCAGCAGGCCGGGACAGGCCACCGGGGAGCTGTTTTTT. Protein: CASRPGQATGELFF.

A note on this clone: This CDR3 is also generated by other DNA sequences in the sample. CDR3 in DNA: TGTGCCTGGAGTGTAGGGGGTACTGAAGCTTTCTTT. Protein sequence: CAWSVGGTEAFF. J is TRBJ1-1 and V is TRBV30, with TRBD1 as a possible D gene (6 bases). The CDR3 extends over 12 amino acids. Germline CDR1 GTSNPN, CDR2 SVGIG (reference sequence). Trimming cost V 0 bases and J 5 bases, with 7 bases left between them.

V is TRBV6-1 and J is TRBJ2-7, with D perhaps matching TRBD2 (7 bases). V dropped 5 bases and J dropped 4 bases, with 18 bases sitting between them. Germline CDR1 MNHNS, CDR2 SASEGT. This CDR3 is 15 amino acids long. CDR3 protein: CASSQPGGQKYEQYF. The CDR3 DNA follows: TGTGCCAGCAGTCAACCGGGGGGACAAAAGTACGAGCAGTACTTC.

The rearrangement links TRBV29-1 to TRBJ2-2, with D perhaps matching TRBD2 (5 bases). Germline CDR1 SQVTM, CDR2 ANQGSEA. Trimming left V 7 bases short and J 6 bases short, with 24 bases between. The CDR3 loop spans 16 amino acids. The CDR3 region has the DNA TGCAGCGCCAGAGCGCGGGCAGGCGGTGTCTCCGGGGAGCTGTTTTTT. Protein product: CSARARAGGVSGELFF.

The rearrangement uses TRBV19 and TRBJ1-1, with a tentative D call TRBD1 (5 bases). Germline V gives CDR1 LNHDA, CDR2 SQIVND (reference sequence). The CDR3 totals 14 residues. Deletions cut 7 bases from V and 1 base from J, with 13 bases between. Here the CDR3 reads CASKGGVRNTEAFF. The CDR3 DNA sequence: TGTGCCAGTAAAGGAGGGGTTCGGAACACTGAAGCTTTCTTT.

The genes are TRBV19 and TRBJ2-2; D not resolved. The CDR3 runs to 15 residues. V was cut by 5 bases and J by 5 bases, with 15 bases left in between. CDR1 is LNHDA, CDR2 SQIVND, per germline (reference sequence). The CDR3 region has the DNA TGTGCCAGTAGTCCTTCGAGAATGAGAACCGGGGAGCTGTTTTTT. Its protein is CASSPSRMRTGELFF.

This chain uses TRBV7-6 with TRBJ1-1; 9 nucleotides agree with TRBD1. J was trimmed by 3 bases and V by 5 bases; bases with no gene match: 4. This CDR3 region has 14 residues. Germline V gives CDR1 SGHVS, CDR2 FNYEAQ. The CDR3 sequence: CASSQRDRDTEAFF. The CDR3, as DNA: TGTGCCAGCAGCCAACGGGACAGGGACACTGAAGCTTTCTTT.

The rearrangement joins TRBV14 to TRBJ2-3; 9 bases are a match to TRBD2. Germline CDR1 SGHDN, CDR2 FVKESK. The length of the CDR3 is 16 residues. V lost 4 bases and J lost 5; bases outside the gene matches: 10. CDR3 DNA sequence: TGTGCCAGCAGCCCGAAAGGGACTAGCTGGGTAGATACGCAGTATTTT. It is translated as CASSPKGTSWVDTQYF.

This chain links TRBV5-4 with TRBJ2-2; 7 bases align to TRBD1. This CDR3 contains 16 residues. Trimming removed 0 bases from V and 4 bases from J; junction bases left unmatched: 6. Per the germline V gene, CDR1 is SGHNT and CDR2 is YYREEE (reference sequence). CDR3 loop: CASSLGGPGGTGELFF. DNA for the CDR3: TGTGCCAGCAGCTTGGGGGGCCCAGGGGGCACCGGGGAGCTGTTTTTT.

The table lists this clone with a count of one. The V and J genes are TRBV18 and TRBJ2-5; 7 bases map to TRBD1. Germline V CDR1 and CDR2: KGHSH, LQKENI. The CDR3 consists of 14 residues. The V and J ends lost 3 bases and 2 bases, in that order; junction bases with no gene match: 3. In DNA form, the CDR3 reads TGTGCCAGCTCACCGGGGACAGCACAAGAGACCCAGTACTTC. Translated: CASSPGTAQETQYF.

CDR3 bases: TGTGCCAGCAGCCCCGATCTTTTGACTAGCGCCATCTACAATGAGCAGTTCTTC. Translated: CASSPDLLTSAIYNEQFF. The chain recombines TRBV9 with TRBJ2-1, with 8 positions matching TRBD2. J gave up 3 bases and V 4 bases, and 15 bases lay outside the gene matches. The CDR3 extends over 18 amino acids. Germline CDR1 reads SGDLS; CDR2 reads YYNGEE.

CDR3 DNA sequence: TGCGCCAGCAATTGGGGAGGGAGGGCCAGGAATGAGCAGTTCTTC. This sequence encodes CASNWGGRARNEQFF. This chain connects TRBV10-2 to TRBJ2-1; 7 nucleotides align to TRBD2. Germline CDR1 reads WSHSY; CDR2 reads SAAADI. The CDR3 totals 15 residues. J gave up 7 bases and V 7 bases, and 13 bases lay outside the gene matches.

CDR3 bases: TGTGCCAGCAGCCAAGCGCGGGGGGCGTCACCCCTCCACTTT. It is translated as CASSQARGASPLHF. The chain carries TRBV14 and TRBJ1-6, with D possibly being TRBD1 (6 bases). Per the germline V gene, CDR1 is SGHDN and CDR2 is FVKESK. CDR3 length: 14 amino acids. Trimming left V 1 base short and J 10 bases short, with 11 bases between.

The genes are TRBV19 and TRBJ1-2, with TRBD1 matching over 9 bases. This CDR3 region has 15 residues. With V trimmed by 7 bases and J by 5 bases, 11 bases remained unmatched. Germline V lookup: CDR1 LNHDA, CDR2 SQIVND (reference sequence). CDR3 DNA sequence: TGTGCCAGTATTCGAACCGGGACAGGGATTTATGGCTACACCTTC. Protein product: CASIRTGTGIYGYTF. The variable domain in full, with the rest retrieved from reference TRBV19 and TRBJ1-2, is DGGITQSPKYLFRKEGQNVTLSCEQNLNHDAMYWYRQDPGQGLRLIYYSQIVNDFQKGDIAEGYSVSREKKESFPLTVTSAQKNPTAFYLCASIRTGTGIYGYTFGSGTRLTVV.

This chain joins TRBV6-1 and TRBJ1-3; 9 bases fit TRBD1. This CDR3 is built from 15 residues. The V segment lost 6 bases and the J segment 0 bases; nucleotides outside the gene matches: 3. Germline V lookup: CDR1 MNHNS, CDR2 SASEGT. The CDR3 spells CASRPTGGSGNTIYF. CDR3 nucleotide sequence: TGTGCCAGCAGGCCGACAGGGGGCTCTGGAAACACCATATATTTT.

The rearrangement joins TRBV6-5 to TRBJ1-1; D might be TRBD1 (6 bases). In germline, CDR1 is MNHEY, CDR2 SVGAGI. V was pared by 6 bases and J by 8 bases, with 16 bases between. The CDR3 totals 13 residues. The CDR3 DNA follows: TGTGCCAGCAGCTCCTCCGGGACACTCGAAGCTTTCTTT. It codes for CASSSSGTLEAFF.

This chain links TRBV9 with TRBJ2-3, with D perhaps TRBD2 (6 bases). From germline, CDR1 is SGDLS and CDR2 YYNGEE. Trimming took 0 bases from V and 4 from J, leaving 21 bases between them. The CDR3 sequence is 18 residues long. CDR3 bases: TGTGCCAGCAGCGTAGGAGTCGGGGGTGGGGGACGGGCAGATACGCAGTATTTT. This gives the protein CASSVGVGGGGRADTQYF.

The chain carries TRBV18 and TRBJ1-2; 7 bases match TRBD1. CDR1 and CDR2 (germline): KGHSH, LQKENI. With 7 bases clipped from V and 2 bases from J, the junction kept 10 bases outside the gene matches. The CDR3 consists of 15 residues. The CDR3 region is CASLRTGTENYGYTF. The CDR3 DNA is TGTGCCAGCTTACGAACCGGGACAGAGAACTATGGCTACACCTTC.

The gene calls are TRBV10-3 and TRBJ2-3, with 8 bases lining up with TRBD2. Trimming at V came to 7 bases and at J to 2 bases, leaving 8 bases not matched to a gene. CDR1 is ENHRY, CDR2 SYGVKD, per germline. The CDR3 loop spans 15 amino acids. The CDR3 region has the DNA TGTGCCATCACGCGGGGGGACCACCCCACAGATACGCAGTATTTT. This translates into CAITRGDHPTDTQYF.

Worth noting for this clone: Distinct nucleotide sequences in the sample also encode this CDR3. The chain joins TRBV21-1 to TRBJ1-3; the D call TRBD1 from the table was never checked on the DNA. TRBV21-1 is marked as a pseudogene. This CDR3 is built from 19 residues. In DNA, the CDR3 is TGTGCCAGCAGCAGAGAAGCAAGGACAGGGGGTGGCTCTGGAAACACCATATATTTT. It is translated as CASSREARTGGGSGNTIYF.

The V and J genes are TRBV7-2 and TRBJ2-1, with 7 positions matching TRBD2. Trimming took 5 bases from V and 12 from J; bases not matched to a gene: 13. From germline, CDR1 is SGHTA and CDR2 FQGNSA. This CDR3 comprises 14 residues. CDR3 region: CASSPESASGVQFF. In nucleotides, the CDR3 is TGTGCCAGCAGCCCCGAATCGGCTAGCGGTGTGCAGTTCTTC. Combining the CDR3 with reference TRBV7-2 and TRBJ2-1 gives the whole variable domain GAGVSQSPSNKVTEKGKDVELRCDPISGHTALYWYRQSLGQGLEFLIYFQGNSAPDKSGLPSDRFSAERTGGSVSTLTIQRTQQEDSAVYLCASSPESASGVQFFGPGTRLTVL.